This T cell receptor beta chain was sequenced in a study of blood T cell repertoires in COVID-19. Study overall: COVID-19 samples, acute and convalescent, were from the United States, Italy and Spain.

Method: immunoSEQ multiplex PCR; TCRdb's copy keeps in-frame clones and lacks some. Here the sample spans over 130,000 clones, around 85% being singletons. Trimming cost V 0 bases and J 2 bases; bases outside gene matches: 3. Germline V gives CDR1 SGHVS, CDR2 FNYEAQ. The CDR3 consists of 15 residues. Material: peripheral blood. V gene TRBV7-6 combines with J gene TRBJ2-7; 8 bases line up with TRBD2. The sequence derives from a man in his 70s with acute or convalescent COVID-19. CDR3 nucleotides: TGTGCCAGCAGCTTAGCGGAGGGACTAGCCTACGAGCAGTACTTC. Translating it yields CASSLAEGLAYEQYF.